Shown below are 9 T cell receptor beta chains from a single sample sequenced in a study of T-cell reconstitution after alpha-beta-depleted transplantation in children. During its preparation, the TCRbeta library received unique molecular identifiers. TCRdb recomputed calls from the PCR reads with MiXCR, one row per CDR3 protein. Of 450,000 to 700,000 distinct CDR3 sequences in the sample, approximately 30% were seen once. The sequences come from PBMCs, collected before TCRalphabeta/CD19-depleted stem cell transplant. These receptors were collected from a boy in the first two years of life with Wiskott-Aldrich syndrome, due to receive a stem cell transplant.

Only a few counts were recorded for this clonotype. The chain joins TRBV24-1 to TRBJ2-1; 7 bases line up with TRBD1. V shed 4 bases and J 0 bases; nucleotides not matched to a gene: 5. This CDR3 contains 16 residues. Germline CDR1 KGHDR, CDR2 SFDVKD. The chain's CDR3 is CATSDHRGHSYNEQFF. The DNA for the CDR3 is TGTGCCACCAGTGACCACAGGGGCCACTCCTACAATGAGCAGTTCTTC.

The chain couples TRBV5-5 to TRBJ2-1; the match to TRBD2 covers 7 bases. The ends lost 2 bases at V and 3 bases at J; junction bases unmatched: 11. This CDR3 region has 17 residues. CDR1 and CDR2 from the germline V gene are SGHKS and YYEKEE (reference sequence). The CDR3 protein is CASSFRGAGVIYNEQFF. The CDR3 nucleotides read TGTGCCAGCAGCTTTAGAGGGGCGGGAGTAATCTACAATGAGCAGTTCTTC.

J is TRBJ1-2 and V is TRBV9; D might be TRBD1 (6 bases). From germline, CDR1 is SGDLS and CDR2 YYNGEE. The CDR3 length is 14 residues. V lost 6 bases, J lost 3 bases, and 15 bases lay in between. The CDR3 spells CASIRGLGHYGYTF. The CDR3, as DNA: TGTGCCAGCATCAGGGGTCTCGGCCACTATGGCTACACCTTC.

This chain links TRBV14 with TRBJ2-3, with 8 positions matching TRBD1. Germline lookup yields CDR1 SGHDN and CDR2 FVKESK. The CDR3 is 15 residues long. J was trimmed by 2 bases and V by 5 bases; bases with no gene match: 6. The CDR3 sequence is CASSKTGGATDTQYF. The CDR3 bases are TGTGCCAGCAGCAAAACAGGGGGTGCCACAGATACGCAGTATTTT.

This clonotype was seen a few times. The chain combines TRBV5-5 with TRBJ1-2; tentative D call: TRBD1 (5 bases). Trimming left V 0 bases short and J 8 bases short, with 17 bases between. The germline V gene encodes CDR1 SGHKS and CDR2 YYEKEE (reference sequence). There are 15 residues in the CDR3. This chain's CDR3 is CASSLDGQGVFGYTF. The CDR3 DNA reads as TGTGCCAGCAGCTTGGATGGGCAGGGTGTTTTCGGCTACACCTTC.

The chain uses TRBV7-9 and TRBJ2-5, with D possibly TRBD1 on 6 matching bases. Per germline, CDR1 SEHNR and CDR2 FQNEAQ (reference sequence). CDR3 size: 15 residues. V lost 0 bases and J 2 bases, leaving 10 bases between the germline ends. The CDR3 nucleotides read TGTGCCAGCAGCTTAGCAGGGGGTGAGCAAGAGACCCAGTACTTC. Its translation is CASSLAGGEQETQYF. Full variable domain (remainder filled in from reference TRBV7-9 and TRBJ2-5): DTGVSQNPRHKITKRGQNVTFRCDPISEHNRLYWYRQTLGQGPEFLTYFQNEAQLEKSRLLSDRFSAERPKGSFSTLEIQRTEQGDSAMYLCASSLAGGEQETQYFGPGTRLLVL.

Notes on this clonotype: The junction differs from germline at one of its ends, possibly a read error. The chain recombines TRBV5-6 with TRBJ2-6; 8 bases are shared with TRBD1. The CDR3 length is 17 residues. The germline V gene has CDR1 SGHDT and CDR2 YYEEEE. For the CDR3, the DNA is TGTGCCAGTAGCTCCGGGACAGGAAATGCCGGGGCCAACGTCCTGACTTTC. Protein: CASSSGTGNAGANVLTF.

V usage is TRBV10-3 and J usage is TRBJ2-3, with 14 bases lining up with TRBD2. Trimming at V came to 4 bases and at J to 6 bases, leaving 18 bases not matched to a gene. Germline CDR1 and CDR2: ENHRY and SYGVKD. The CDR3 has 20 residues. The CDR3 region is CAISGSSGTSGRVLRDTQYF. CDR3 DNA: TGTGCCATCAGTGGGAGCTCCGGGACTAGCGGGAGAGTGTTGAGGGATACGCAGTATTTT.

V gene TRBV19 combines with J gene TRBJ1-2; perhaps TRBD1 as D (5 bases). This CDR3 has 14 residues. Germline V gene data show CDR1 as LNHDA and CDR2 as SQIVND (reference sequence). The V end lost 5 bases, the J end lost 4 bases, and 14 bases lay between the germline ends. CDR3 nucleotide sequence: TGTGCCAGTAGTGTCGACAGCCGTTTCTATGGCTACACCTTC. This codes for CASSVDSRFYGYTF.